The entry that follows covers one TCR beta chain sequence. Germline V CDR1 and CDR2: SGHAT, FQNNGV. The CDR3 sequence is 15 residues long. The V end was cut by 3 bases, the J end by 5 bases, with 16 bases between. The sample comes from a study of cytomegalovirus exposure and HLA in healthy donors. The donors formed part of the 120-subject validation cohort, distinct from the roughly 700-subject first cohort. The data were produced by immunoSEQ multiplex PCR, yet TCRdb's version contains in-frame clones alone and is incomplete. The sample holds 90,000 or so clones; approximately 96% are singletons and the top ten take over 0.7%.

The sequence was obtained from a man aged 18 to 30 in good health and CMV-seronegative. J is TRBJ2-5 and V is TRBV11-2; tentative D call: TRBD2 (6 bases). Source material: PBMCs. In DNA, the CDR3 is TGTGCCAGCAGCTTTGGAGGGAGATTGGGGGAGACCCAGTACTTC. Translation: CASSFGGRLGETQYF.